The 18 T cell receptor beta chains below were found in one sample sequenced in a study of T cell repertoires in cytomegalovirus infection. TCRdb called the reads again in MiXCR, with one record for every CDR3 protein. The table records over 150,000 distinct CDR3 sequences, roughly 15% of them present only once. The specimen sequenced was CD8+ T cells from PBMCs. The receptor set was obtained from a human donor in good health (CMV status not recorded). Some clones in this sample may be carry-over from other donors' samples.

This clonotype was found many times. The chain links TRBV6-2 or TRBV6-3 to TRBJ2-7; no definite D call. Germline values: CDR1 MNHEY, CDR2 SVGEGT. There are 14 residues in the CDR3. V lost 5 bases to trimming and J lost 3 bases, with 14 bases between them. For the CDR3, the DNA is TGTGCCAGCAGTCACGGGTCAGAGCACTACGAGCAGTACTTC. It translates to CASSHGSEHYEQYF.

This clonotype was counted only a few times. This sequence joins TRBV14 and TRBJ2-2, with a possible D match to TRBD2 (5 bases). Trimming stripped 3 bases from V and 1 base from J, with 15 bases between. In germline, CDR1 is SGHDN, CDR2 FVKESK. The CDR3 is 17 residues long. CDR3 sequence: CASSQDEGFGNTGELFF. The DNA for the CDR3 is TGTGCCAGCAGCCAGGATGAGGGCTTTGGGAACACCGGGGAGCTGTTTTTT.

This clonotype was observed many times. The gene calls are TRBV20-1 and TRBJ1-3; perhaps TRBD1 as D (6 bases). The CDR3 sequence is 16 residues long. The V gene lost 1 base and the J gene lost 0 bases, with 13 bases spanning the gap. Germline V CDR1 and CDR2: DFQATT, SNEGSKA (reference sequence). CDR3 coding DNA: TGCAGTGCTAGAGGTGTAGGGGGACCCTCTGGAAACACCATATATTTT. Translating gives CSARGVGGPSGNTIYF.

This clonotype occurred a few times. The J gene is TRBJ2-1, the V gene TRBV6-6, with TRBD2 matching over 11 bases. Germline lookup yields CDR1 MNHNY and CDR2 SVGAGI (reference sequence). After removal of 6 bases from V and 0 bases from J, the junction contained 7 bases not matched to a gene. This CDR3 has 17 residues. CDR3: CASSDASGGYSYNEQFF. DNA of the CDR3: TGTGCCAGCAGCGACGCTAGCGGGGGGTACTCCTACAATGAGCAGTTCTTC.

This clonotype was observed a handful of times. The chain couples TRBV6-2 or TRBV6-3 to TRBJ2-1; either TRBD1 or TRBD2 may supply D (6 bases each). Trimming took off 7 bases at V and 6 bases at J, with 13 bases between the two ends. CDR1 and CDR2 (germline): MNHEY, SVGEGT. CDR3 size: 13 residues. The CDR3 loop is CASTGGSFNEQFF. The CDR3 nucleotides are TGTGCCAGCACCGGGGGCAGTTTCAATGAGCAGTTCTTC.

This clonotype occurred many times. The chain has TRBV4-1 and TRBJ1-3, with D unclear. V was cut by 4 bases and J by 0 bases, with 13 bases left in between. The CDR3 totals 16 residues. Germline loops: CDR1 MGHRA, CDR2 YSYEKL. CDR3 protein: CASSRCSLCSGNTIYF. The CDR3 DNA sequence: TGCGCCAGCAGCCGTTGCTCCCTTTGCTCTGGAAACACCATATATTTT.

This clonotype has more than one count but fewer than ten. This chain connects TRBV14 to TRBJ2-2, with 7 bases that match TRBD2. V lost 0 bases to trimming and J lost 1 base; unmatched junction nucleotides: 5. This CDR3 comprises 17 residues. Per germline, CDR1 SGHDN and CDR2 FVKESK. The CDR3 DNA reads TGTGCCAGCAGCCAAGATCGGGGAGGGCTGAACACCGGGGAGCTGTTTTTT. It encodes CASSQDRGGLNTGELFF.

This clonotype was seen a handful of times. The rearrangement joins TRBV6-2 or TRBV6-3 to TRBJ1-1; D not certain. In germline, CDR1 is MNHEY, CDR2 SVGEGT. Trimming left V 2 bases short and J 4 bases short, with 2 bases between. This CDR3 is 11 amino acids long. The CDR3 is CASSYATEAFF. The CDR3 DNA sequence: TGTGCCAGCAGTTACGCCACTGAAGCTTTCTTT.

This clonotype was counted a few times. The CDR3 region is CASSYPTASGPYEQYF. The CDR3 DNA reads as TGTGCCAGCAGTTACCCAACCGCTAGCGGACCCTACGAGCAGTACTTC. The rearrangement joins TRBV6-6 to TRBJ2-7; TRBD2 matches at 7 bases. Germline V CDR1 and CDR2: MNHNY, SVGAGI (reference sequence). V dropped 2 bases and J dropped 2; count of bases not matched to a gene: 9. The CDR3 is 16 amino acids.

V and J are TRBV7-6 and TRBJ1-1, with TRBD1 as a possible D gene (5 bases). Trimming cost V 1 base and J 8 bases, with 11 bases left between them. Germline V gene lookup returns CDR1 SGHVS and CDR2 FNYEAQ. The CDR3 runs 13 residues. The CDR3, as DNA: TGTGCCAGCAGCTTAGGGGGGATTGTGGAAGCTTTCTTT. Residues: CASSLGGIVEAFF.

In its sample, this clonotype was seen a few times. The V and J genes are TRBV29-1 and TRBJ1-1; D remains unclear. The ends were cut back, 0 bases at V and 10 bases at J, with 9 bases in the middle. This CDR3 spans 11 amino acids. The V gene's germline CDR1 is SQVTM and CDR2 ANQGSEA. The CDR3 nucleotides are TGCAGCGTTGAAGACTACGCGCCAGCTTTCTTT. Translating it yields CSVEDYAPAFF.

The rearrangement links TRBV12-3 or TRBV12-4 to TRBJ2-2; D is uncertain. The length of the CDR3 is 14 residues. V lost 7 bases, J lost 7 bases, and 16 bases lay in between. CDR3 loop: CASTLGTAFGELFF. In DNA, the CDR3 is TGTGCCAGCACCCTCGGCACCGCCTTCGGGGAGCTGTTTTTT.

The V gene is TRBV2, the J gene TRBJ2-4, with 11 bases fitting TRBD2. V shed 8 bases and J 5 bases; nucleotides not matched to a gene: 5. Germline-derived CDR1 and CDR2 are SNHLY and FYNNEI. This CDR3 contains 14 residues. In nucleotides, the CDR3 is TGTGCCAGCGGGGGGACTAGCGGTGAAAACATTCAGTACTTC. This sequence encodes CASGGTSGENIQYF.

The chain employs TRBV12-3 or TRBV12-4 and TRBJ2-7, with D hard to call. CDR3 length: 14 amino acids. Trimming took 2 bases from V and 1 from J, leaving 9 bases between them. CDR3 sequence: CASSLQLPSYEQYF. The CDR3 DNA reads TGTGCCAGCAGTTTACAACTACCTTCCTACGAGCAGTACTTC.

The chain is built from TRBV28 and TRBJ2-7; D call uncertain. This CDR3 is built from 11 residues. From germline, CDR1 is MDHEN and CDR2 SYDVKM. With 5 bases removed from V and 2 bases from J, the gap between germline ends came to 4 bases. The CDR3 reads CASSDPYEQYF. In DNA form, the CDR3 reads TGTGCCAGCAGTGACCCCTACGAGCAGTACTTC.

This chain links TRBV4-3 with TRBJ1-2; TRBD1 matches 7 bases. CDR1 and CDR2 (germline): LGHNA, YSLEER. This CDR3 spans 14 amino acids. The V gene end was trimmed by 11 bases and the J gene end by 5 bases; junction bases not matched to a gene: 14. The chain's CDR3 is CAAGGGTGPYGYTF. In nucleotides, the CDR3 is TGCGCCGCTGGAGGGGGCACAGGGCCATATGGCTACACCTTC.

This clonotype occurred a few times. This rearrangement joins TRBV7-9 to TRBJ2-1; 12 nucleotides line up with TRBD2. V trimming: 6 bases; J trimming: 4 bases; junction bases outside the gene matches: 7. This CDR3 has 16 amino acids. Germline V gives CDR1 SEHNR, CDR2 FQNEAQ (reference sequence). The CDR3 loop reads CASSRLAGGSYNEQFF. CDR3 in DNA: TGTGCCAGCAGTCGTCTAGCGGGGGGGTCTTACAATGAGCAGTTCTTC.

The chain's CDR3 is CASSDRDNSYEQYF. The CDR3 DNA is TGTGCCAGCAGCGATCGGGACAACTCCTACGAGCAGTACTTC. The gene calls are TRBV7-9 and TRBJ2-7; the D gene is possibly TRBD1 (6 bases). Between the trimmed V and J ends, which lost 5 bases and 0 bases, there was a span of 11 bases. This CDR3 spans 14 amino acids. Germline V gene lookup returns CDR1 SEHNR and CDR2 FQNEAQ (reference sequence).